The following is a TCR beta chain sequence with its context. The data were obtained in a study of radiotherapy plus CTLA-4 blockade in lung cancer. Repertoires were generated with immunoSEQ multiplex PCR, while TCRdb's copy carries only in-frame clones and drops some. Among 65,000 to 95,000 clones, about nine tenths were seen once, and the ten largest hold 40% to 45%. Germline V lookup: CDR1 MDHEN, CDR2 SYDVKM. Trimming shortened V by 7 bases and J by 0 bases, and 10 bases separated the two germline ends. The CDR3 is 14 amino acids. The chain joins TRBV28 to TRBJ2-1; D perhaps matches TRBD2 (5 bases). The sequence derives from a human donor with non-small cell lung cancer that progressed on radiotherapy plus ipilimumab. Here the sequenced sample was peripheral blood, taken from a patient treated with radiotherapy plus ipilimumab. CDR3 sequence (DNA): TGTGCCAGCATTGAAGGGAGCTCCTACAATGAGCAGTTCTTC. Its translation is CASIEGSSYNEQFF.